This T cell receptor (beta chain) originates from a study of blood T cell repertoires in COVID-19. Study background: Researchers got acute and convalescent COVID-19 samples from the United States, Italy and Spain. Sources were T cells, B-cell-depleted T cells, or PBMCs; the material itself was cDNA or gDNA.

The V gene lost 10 bases and the J gene lost 0 bases, with 13 bases spanning the gap. The length of the CDR3 is 14 residues. Germline V gives CDR1 SNHLY, CDR2 FYNNEI. In the study's own analysis: Reference gene primer amplification gave nucleated cell count estimates. Produced via immunoSEQ multiplex PCR; TCRdb's table is partial and in-frame only. The V and J calls and clone size come from that table; D and trimming were worked out from the DNA. The table records more than 150,000 clones, about 79% of them present only once. The receptor's source is a woman between 65 and 79 years old with acute or convalescent COVID-19. Sequencing was done on a sample of peripheral blood. This chain uses TRBV2 with TRBJ1-3, with D hard to call. In nucleotides, the CDR3 is TGTGCCATCCTTCCGGAGACCTCTGGAAACACCATATATTTT. Translated: CAILPETSGNTIYF.